This T cell receptor (beta chain) was captured in a study of T-cell memory formation after mild COVID-19. General study points: Most CD4+ clones that shrank were in CM and EM, while CD8+ ones turned up in EMRA.

TCRdb fed the 5' RACE reads into MiXCR, producing one record per CDR3 protein. This table has roughly 190,000 distinct CDR3 sequences, 18% appearing once. This clonotype turned up a few times. Its target is unknown. V was shortened by 3 bases and J by 5 bases, with 10 bases between the two germline ends. The CDR3 is made up of 13 amino acids. CDR1 and CDR2 (germline): SGHAT, FQNNGV. V is TRBV11-2 and J is TRBJ2-5; D is unclear. Sequences were obtained from PBMCs or a T cell subset sorted from them (not recorded which). This clonotype originated in an adult woman who had mild COVID-19 (a few samples of this study predate the infection). Cell type and time point are not known. CDR3 loop: CASSFGLRETQYF. The CDR3 DNA is TGTGCCAGCAGCTTTGGGTTGAGGGAGACCCAGTACTTC.